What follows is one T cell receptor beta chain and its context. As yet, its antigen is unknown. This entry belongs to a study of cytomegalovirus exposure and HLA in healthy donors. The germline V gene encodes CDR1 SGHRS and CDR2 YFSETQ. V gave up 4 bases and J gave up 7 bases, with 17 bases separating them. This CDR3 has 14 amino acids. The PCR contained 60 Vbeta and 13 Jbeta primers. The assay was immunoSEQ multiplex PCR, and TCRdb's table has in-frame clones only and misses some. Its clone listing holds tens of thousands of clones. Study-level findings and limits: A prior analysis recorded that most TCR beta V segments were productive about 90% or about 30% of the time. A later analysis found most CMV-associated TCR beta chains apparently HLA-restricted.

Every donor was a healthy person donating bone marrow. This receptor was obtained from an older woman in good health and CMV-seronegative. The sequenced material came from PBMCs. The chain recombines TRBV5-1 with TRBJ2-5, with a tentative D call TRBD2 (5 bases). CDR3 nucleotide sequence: TGCGCCAGCAGCCTCTACCCCGAGAGCGGGACCCAGTACTTC. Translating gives CASSLYPESGTQYF.